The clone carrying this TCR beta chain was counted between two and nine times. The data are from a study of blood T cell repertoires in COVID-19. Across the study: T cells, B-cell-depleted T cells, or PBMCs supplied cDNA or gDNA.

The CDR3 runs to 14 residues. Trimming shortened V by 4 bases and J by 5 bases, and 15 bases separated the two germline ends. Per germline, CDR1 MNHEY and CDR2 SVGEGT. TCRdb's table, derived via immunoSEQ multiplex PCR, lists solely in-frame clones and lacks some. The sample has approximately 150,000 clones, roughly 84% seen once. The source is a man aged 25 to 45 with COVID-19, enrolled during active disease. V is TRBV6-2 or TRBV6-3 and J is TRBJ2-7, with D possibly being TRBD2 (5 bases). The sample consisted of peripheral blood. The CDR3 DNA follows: TGTGCCAGCAGTTGGGGTGGCAGGAGGAACGAGCAGTACTTC. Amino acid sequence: CASSWGGRRNEQYF.